Given below is one T cell receptor (beta chain) in context. Its antigen remains unidentified. The input lacks base qualities; no much larger clone sits a single base away. This sample was included in a study of vaccination and CD4 T cells after COVID-19 (dated by TCRdb to the early 2020s). About the investigation overall: SARS-CoV-2 positivity had been established in the convalescent patients by nasal swab PCR, and mild disease was recorded in several of these patients and severe disease in one. The convalescent cohort comprised six males and four females, including two Hispanic individuals, seven Caucasians, two Asians and one multiracial person. Two doses of either the Pfizer-BioNTech BNT162b2 vaccine (n=8) or the Moderna mRNA-1273 vaccine (n=2) were administered to participants. Post-COVID blood samples from convalescent patients were collected a median of around 100 days after diagnosis, with a range of 35 to 161 days. Post-vaccine blood samples were taken a median of 72 days after the second vaccine dose, with a range of 14 to 241 days. Overlapping spike peptide pools from SARS-CoV-2 and from the common cold coronaviruses HCoV-NL63, HCoV-OC43 and HCoV-229E were used as culture stimuli. In control cultures, a CEFX viral epitope pool was used as positive control, an HIV-1 Nef peptide pool was used as negative control, or no peptide was added. The spike-specific CD4+ TCR repertoire was compared before and after mRNA vaccination in approximately 9 COVID-19 convalescent patients and a handful of infection-naive healthy vaccine recipients.

The germline V gene encodes CDR1 SGHRS and CDR2 YFSETQ. V is trimmed back by 4 bases and J by 8 bases, and the junction contains 4 bases that no gene match accounts for. Spanning cysteine to phenylalanine, the CDR3 consists of 14 amino acids. The sequence is cut down to CDR3 DNA, 42 bases in frame from base 1. The treatment or condition label, as the study defines it: approximately nine-day PBMC culture with coronavirus spike peptide pools or control peptides (ViraFEST assay). The study used the ViraFEST assay, which expanded antigen-specific T cells with peptide pools and then identified expanded clonotypes by TCR sequencing. The positive SARS-CoV-2 PCR tests of the convalescent patients were dated from March to December 2020, before the Alpha, Beta and Delta variants emerged in the United States. Each well held 2.2 million or so PBMCs cultured with approximately 10 ug/ml peptide pools in IMDM containing around 5% human AB serum and roughly 9.3 IU/ml IL-2. Half of the culture medium was replaced with fresh IL-2-containing medium on days 3 and 7. After ten to eleven days of culture, CD4+ T cells were isolated by negative selection using the EasySep CD4+ T cell isolation kit. PBMCs were separated from whole blood using Ficoll-Paque Plus gradient centrifugation and then either used fresh or cryopreserved at -140C. Triplicate wells were generally used for each culture condition.

General study outcomes and caveats: Although the median number of SARS-CoV-2-reactive clonotypes went up from fewer than 25 after infection to 38 after vaccination, the increase was not significant. In convalescent patients, nearly all vaccine-specific clones (304 of 307) were found to be mono-reactive for SARS-CoV-2 spike rather than cross-reactive with common cold coronaviruses. In convalescent patients, a median 86.3% of post-vaccine SARS-CoV-2-reactive clones were detected only after vaccination, and vaccine-specific priming was suggested by this finding. Relatively few convalescent patients were included in the study, and early timepoints after natural infection were not analyzed.

Library construction relied on PCR. DNA from cultured CD4+ T cells underwent TCR sequencing with the Oncomine TCR Beta short-read assay at the Johns Hopkins FTIC core. Genomic DNA was extracted from the cultured CD4+ T cells with the QIAamp micro DNA kit. The Oncomine TCR Beta libraries from cultured CD4+ T cells were pooled using unique dual indexes and then sequenced on an Illumina iSeq 100. In the original analysis: Non-productive sequences were filtered out, and CDR3s that did not start with C, did not end with F or W, or were shorter than 7 amino acids were discarded. Antigen-specific clonotypes were identified using the MANAFEST web application through comparison of peptide-stimulated wells with reference and other culture wells. To be called positive, a clone needed an FDR below 0.05, an odds ratio above 5, and a productive frequency above 0.1% in at least two of three replicate wells. Cross-reactive clonotypes were defined as significantly expanded in both SARS-CoV-2 spike wells and at least one common cold coronavirus spike condition. Similarity between CDR3 sequences was evaluated in R version 3.6.1 using Levenshtein distances (stringdist) and unrooted phylogenetic trees (ape). Starting from the raw public reads, TCRdb applied fastp trimming at Q25, assembled clones with MiXCR and retained in-frame beta chains. Identical CDR3 proteins give one entry, which carries the most common genes and DNA. The authors' filters were not applied to this entry. The sample records about 20,000 distinct CDR3 sequences, over 50% of which are singletons. Together, the top ten hold 6.5% to 8% of the sample.

The sequence came from a human donor who had recovered from COVID-19. Recombination linked TRBV5-1 to TRBJ2-5; the central 14 bases match TRBD2. The sample here was CD4+ T cells from blood, cultured in vitro, taken before SARS-CoV-2 vaccination. For the CDR3, the sequence is CASSQTSGRETQYF. At the DNA level, the sequence is TGCGCCAGCAGCCAGACTAGCGGGAGGGAAACCCAGTACTTC.